These T cell receptor beta chains were read from a single sample in a study of T-cell reconstitution after alpha-beta-depleted transplantation in children. One entry per CDR3 protein, called by TCRdb with MiXCR from the PCR reads. The sample contains around 370,000 distinct CDR3 sequences, around 16% of which appear only once. This sample comprised PBMCs, mostly from graft donor cells, obtained 360 days after TCRalphabeta/CD19-depleted stem cell transplant. These receptors came from a male patient aged 2 to 10 who had a stem cell transplant for acute lymphoblastic leukemia, so the T cells may come from the graft donor. CDR3s include the opening cysteine and the closing phenylalanine or tryptophan. The D gene is left open where the match is weak. Some rows have no size entry. The others give once, few or many, or a class for an expanded clone.

clone_size: few; j_call: TRBJ2-6; v_call: TRBV5-6; d_call: TRBD1; cdr3_aa: CASSLLPSGTVSSGANVLTF; cdr3_nt: TGTGCCAGCAGCTTATTACCCTCCGGGACAGTGAGCTCTGGGGCCAACGTCCTGACTTTC
clone_size: few; j_call: TRBJ2-1; v_call: TRBV24-1; d_call: TRBD1; cdr3_aa: CATGDGQGVFDEQFF; cdr3_nt: TGTGCCACCGGGGACGGACAGGGTGTTTTCGATGAGCAGTTCTTC
clone_size: many; j_call: TRBJ1-2; v_call: TRBV6-5; d_call: TRBD1; cdr3_aa: CASRAGGQGQANYGYTF; cdr3_nt: TGTGCCAGCAGGGCTGGGGGACAGGGACAGGCTAACTATGGCTACACCTTC
clone_size: NA; j_call: TRBJ2-5; v_call: TRBV25-1; d_call: TRBD1; cdr3_aa: CASSGTGGDRRETQYF; cdr3_nt: TGTGCCAGCAGTGGAACAGGGGGCGATCGAAGAGAGACCCAGTACTTC
clone_size: NA; j_call: TRBJ2-6; v_call: TRBV4-1; d_call: NA; cdr3_aa: CASSQPGQGSGANVLTF; cdr3_nt: TGCGCCAGCAGCCAACCGGGACAAGGCTCTGGGGCCAACGTCCTGACTTTC
clone_size: many; j_call: TRBJ2-5; v_call: TRBV15; d_call: NA; cdr3_aa: CATSTPDWYQETQYF; cdr3_nt: TGTGCCACCAGCACCCCTGACTGGTACCAAGAGACCCAGTACTTC
clone_size: NA; j_call: TRBJ2-3; v_call: TRBV28; d_call: NA; cdr3_aa: CASSLYPITDTQYF; cdr3_nt: TGTGCCAGCAGTTTATACCCAATCACAGATACGCAGTATTTT
clone_size: few; j_call: TRBJ2-3; v_call: TRBV5-1; d_call: NA; cdr3_aa: CASSRFGIWASTDTQYF; cdr3_nt: TGCGCCAGCAGCAGGTTCGGGATATGGGCTAGCACAGATACGCAGTATTTT
clone_size: NA; j_call: TRBJ2-5; v_call: TRBV28; d_call: NA; cdr3_aa: CASSFYWGGTGYEETQYF; cdr3_nt: TGTGCCAGCAGTTTTTATTGGGGGGGGACAGGATACGAAGAGACCCAGTACTTC
clone_size: few; j_call: TRBJ2-3; v_call: TRBV10-3; d_call: TRBD2; cdr3_aa: CAIGAGGSTDTQYF; cdr3_nt: TGTGCCATCGGTGCGGGAGGGTCCACAGATACGCAGTATTTT
clone_size: NA; j_call: TRBJ2-1; v_call: TRBV29-1; d_call: TRBD2; cdr3_aa: CSVEDMGTSGRARGKGEQFF; cdr3_nt: TGCAGCGTTGAAGATATGGGGACTAGCGGGAGGGCCAGGGGGAAGGGGGAGCAGTTCTTC
clone_size: NA; j_call: TRBJ2-1; v_call: TRBV2; d_call: TRBD1; cdr3_aa: CASSELGTGYYNEQFF; cdr3_nt: TGTGCCAGCAGTGAGCTAGGGACAGGGTACTACAATGAGCAGTTCTTC
clone_size: few; j_call: TRBJ1-2; v_call: TRBV7-3; d_call: NA; cdr3_aa: CASSPRQGGGYGYTF; cdr3_nt: TGTGCCAGCAGCCCCCGTCAAGGGGGGGGCTATGGCTACACCTTC
clone_size: few; j_call: TRBJ2-7; v_call: TRBV29-1; d_call: TRBD1; cdr3_aa: CSAIRDRGYEQYF; cdr3_nt: TGCAGCGCCATCCGGGACAGGGGCTACGAGCAGTACTTC
clone_size: NA; j_call: TRBJ1-6; v_call: TRBV5-5; d_call: NA; cdr3_aa: CASSFVALARDSPLHF; cdr3_nt: TGTGCCAGCAGCTTCGTGGCGTTGGCGAGGGATTCACCCCTCCACTTT
clone_size: few; j_call: TRBJ1-4; v_call: TRBV20-1; d_call: NA; cdr3_aa: CSATWTDEKLFF; cdr3_nt: TGCAGTGCTACCTGGACGGATGAAAAACTGTTTTTT
clone_size: NA; j_call: TRBJ2-2; v_call: TRBV20-1; d_call: TRBD2; cdr3_aa: CSARDGEGTGELFF; cdr3_nt: TGCAGTGCTAGAGATGGGGAGGGCACCGGGGAGCTGTTTTTT
clone_size: few; j_call: TRBJ2-4; v_call: TRBV20-1; d_call: TRBD2; cdr3_aa: CSATPGLAEIAKNIQYF; cdr3_nt: TGCAGTGCTACACCGGGACTAGCGGAAATAGCCAAAAACATTCAGTACTTC
clone_size: NA; j_call: TRBJ2-4; v_call: TRBV24-1; d_call: NA; cdr3_aa: CATSDLRTIETVAKNIQYF; cdr3_nt: TGTGCCACCAGTGATTTGAGGACTATCGAAACCGTAGCCAAAAACATTCAGTACTTC
clone_size: NA; j_call: TRBJ2-1; v_call: TRBV5-1; d_call: TRBD2; cdr3_aa: CASSLNLAGKQFF; cdr3_nt: TGCGCCAGCAGCTTGAACCTAGCGGGAAAGCAGTTCTTC
clone_size: few; j_call: TRBJ2-5; v_call: TRBV7-9; d_call: NA; cdr3_aa: CASSLGGLPLETQYF; cdr3_nt: TGTGCCAGCAGCTTGGGGGGACTCCCCCTAGAGACCCAGTACTTC
clone_size: few; j_call: TRBJ2-6; v_call: TRBV18; d_call: NA; cdr3_aa: CASSPGISGANVLTF; cdr3_nt: TGTGCCAGCTCACCGGGGATCTCTGGGGCCAACGTCCTGACTTTC
clone_size: NA; j_call: TRBJ1-4; v_call: TRBV7-9; d_call: NA; cdr3_aa: CASSSEIPNEKLFF; cdr3_nt: TGTGCCAGCAGCTCGGAGATCCCTAATGAAAAACTGTTTTTT
clone_size: few; j_call: TRBJ2-5; v_call: TRBV29-1; d_call: TRBD1; cdr3_aa: CSVLQGAETQYF; cdr3_nt: TGCAGCGTTTTACAGGGGGCGGAGACCCAGTACTTC
clone_size: few; j_call: TRBJ2-1; v_call: TRBV29-1; d_call: TRBD2; cdr3_aa: CSVFGGSSYNEQFF; cdr3_nt: TGCAGCGTTTTCGGCGGGAGCTCCTACAATGAGCAGTTCTTC
clone_size: NA; j_call: TRBJ2-7; v_call: TRBV12-3/TRBV12-4; d_call: NA; cdr3_aa: CASRLGPGVSYEQYF; cdr3_nt: TGTGCCAGCAGGTTAGGGCCGGGAGTGAGCTACGAGCAGTACTTC
clone_size: few; j_call: TRBJ1-5; v_call: TRBV7-3; d_call: NA; cdr3_aa: CASSLGRAGQPQHF; cdr3_nt: TGTGCCAGCAGCTTAGGGAGGGCCGGACAGCCCCAGCATTTT
clone_size: few; j_call: TRBJ2-7; v_call: TRBV5-1; d_call: TRBD1; cdr3_aa: CASSWGTDSEQYF; cdr3_nt: TGCGCCAGCAGCTGGGGGACAGACAGCGAGCAGTACTTC
clone_size: once; j_call: TRBJ2-7; v_call: TRBV10-2; d_call: NA; cdr3_aa: CASEGWVNEQYF; cdr3_nt: TGCGCCAGCGAGGGGTGGGTCAACGAGCAGTACTTC
clone_size: few; j_call: TRBJ1-1; v_call: TRBV12-3/TRBV12-4; d_call: NA; cdr3_aa: CASSLNRVSTEAFF; cdr3_nt: TGTGCCAGCAGTTTAAACAGGGTGAGCACTGAAGCTTTCTTT
clone_size: NA; j_call: TRBJ2-5; v_call: TRBV5-1; d_call: TRBD2; cdr3_aa: CASRTSGRVTQETQYF; cdr3_nt: TGCGCCAGCAGGACTAGCGGGAGGGTCACACAAGAGACCCAGTACTTC
clone_size: few; j_call: TRBJ2-2; v_call: TRBV10-3; d_call: NA; cdr3_aa: CAIGNGGAGELFF; cdr3_nt: TGTGCCATCGGAAACGGAGGAGCCGGGGAGCTGTTTTTT
clone_size: NA; j_call: TRBJ2-1; v_call: TRBV3-1; d_call: NA; cdr3_aa: CASSRTPGSYNEQFF; cdr3_nt: TGTGCCAGCAGCAGGACACCCGGTTCCTACAATGAGCAGTTCTTC
clone_size: few; j_call: TRBJ2-2; v_call: TRBV25-1; d_call: NA; cdr3_aa: CASSDSGQGLLGGELFF; cdr3_nt: TGTGCCAGCAGTGATTCTGGGCAGGGGTTATTGGGTGGGGAGCTGTTTTTT
clone_size: NA; j_call: TRBJ2-7; v_call: TRBV29-1; d_call: TRBD1; cdr3_aa: CSVVGDRAAGVYEQYF; cdr3_nt: TGCAGCGTTGTGGGGGACAGGGCCGCTGGAGTCTACGAGCAGTACTTC
clone_size: NA; j_call: TRBJ2-3; v_call: TRBV20-1; d_call: TRBD2; cdr3_aa: CSAPPAGARTDTQYF; cdr3_nt: TGCAGTGCCCCACCAGCGGGGGCTCGAACAGATACGCAGTATTTT
clone_size: few; j_call: TRBJ2-3; v_call: TRBV3-1; d_call: NA; cdr3_aa: CASSQADYNTDTQYF; cdr3_nt: TGTGCCAGCAGCCAAGCAGACTATAACACAGATACGCAGTATTTT
clone_size: many; j_call: TRBJ2-1; v_call: TRBV28; d_call: NA; cdr3_aa: CASRASDSLGNEQFF; cdr3_nt: TGTGCCAGCAGGGCGAGTGATAGCCTAGGAAATGAGCAGTTCTTC
clone_size: many; j_call: TRBJ2-4; v_call: TRBV28; d_call: TRBD2; cdr3_aa: CASSRRTSGRTFQYF; cdr3_nt: TGTGCCAGCAGCCGCAGGACTAGCGGGAGGACCTTTCAGTACTTC
clone_size: few; j_call: TRBJ2-3; v_call: TRBV28; d_call: TRBD2; cdr3_aa: CASRETSGRAPDTQYF; cdr3_nt: TGTGCCAGCAGAGAAACTAGCGGGAGGGCCCCAGATACGCAGTATTTT
clone_size: NA; j_call: TRBJ2-3; v_call: TRBV27; d_call: NA; cdr3_aa: CASNSPLQGQYF; cdr3_nt: TGTGCCAGCAACTCCCCTCTTCAGGGGCAGTATTTT
clone_size: NA; j_call: TRBJ2-2; v_call: TRBV7-7; d_call: TRBD2; cdr3_aa: CASSLAPGTSGRFLTGELFF; cdr3_nt: TGTGCTAGCAGCTTAGCCCCCGGGACTAGCGGGAGATTCCTCACCGGGGAGCTGTTTTTT
clone_size: NA; j_call: TRBJ2-2; v_call: TRBV5-1; d_call: NA; cdr3_aa: CASSLFVRNTGELFF; cdr3_nt: TGCGCCAGCAGCTTGTTTGTCAGGAACACCGGGGAGCTGTTTTTT
clone_size: few; j_call: TRBJ2-5; v_call: TRBV28; d_call: NA; cdr3_aa: CASSLRGGRGETQYF; cdr3_nt: TGTGCCAGCAGTTTAAGAGGGGGTCGAGGCGAGACCCAGTACTTC
clone_size: many; j_call: TRBJ2-1; v_call: TRBV7-2; d_call: NA; cdr3_aa: CASSLAGGGSYNEQFF; cdr3_nt: TGTGCCAGCAGCTTAGCGGGGGGCGGGAGCTACAATGAGCAGTTCTTC
clone_size: NA; j_call: TRBJ1-1; v_call: TRBV25-1; d_call: TRBD1; cdr3_aa: CASSWTGGGTEAFF; cdr3_nt: TGTGCCAGCAGTTGGACAGGGGGCGGCACTGAAGCTTTCTTT
clone_size: few; j_call: TRBJ2-7; v_call: TRBV12-3/TRBV12-4; d_call: TRBD1; cdr3_aa: CASSAPGQAYEQYF; cdr3_nt: TGTGCCAGCAGTGCCCCGGGACAGGCCTACGAGCAGTACTTC
clone_size: few; j_call: TRBJ2-3; v_call: TRBV10-3; d_call: TRBD2; cdr3_aa: CAISDWTSGNTDTQYF; cdr3_nt: TGTGCCATCAGTGACTGGACTAGCGGGAACACAGATACGCAGTATTTT
clone_size: NA; j_call: TRBJ2-4; v_call: TRBV28; d_call: TRBD2; cdr3_aa: CASSLLAGALAKNIQYF; cdr3_nt: TGTGCCAGCAGTTTACTAGCGGGTGCTTTAGCCAAAAACATTCAGTACTTC
clone_size: medium-sized; j_call: TRBJ2-3; v_call: TRBV15; d_call: NA; cdr3_aa: CATSSSPRDTQYF; cdr3_nt: TGTGCCACCAGCAGCTCCCCTCGGGATACGCAGTATTTT
clone_size: few; j_call: TRBJ2-3; v_call: TRBV3-1; d_call: NA; cdr3_aa: CASSQEGAAGANSTDTQYF; cdr3_nt: TGTGCCAGCAGCCAAGAGGGTGCGGCAGGAGCGAACAGCACAGATACGCAGTATTTT
clone_size: few; j_call: TRBJ1-2; v_call: TRBV5-1; d_call: NA; cdr3_aa: CASSKDSPYGYTF; cdr3_nt: TGCGCCAGCAGCAAGGACAGCCCCTATGGCTACACCTTC
clone_size: many; j_call: TRBJ2-6; v_call: TRBV12-3/TRBV12-4; d_call: NA; cdr3_aa: CASSFESSGANVLTF; cdr3_nt: TGTGCCAGCAGTTTCGAGAGCTCTGGGGCCAACGTCCTGACTTTC
clone_size: many; j_call: TRBJ1-3; v_call: TRBV12-3/TRBV12-4; d_call: TRBD1; cdr3_aa: CASSSQTGVGNTIYF; cdr3_nt: TGTGCCAGCAGTTCCCAGACAGGGGTTGGAAACACCATATATTTT
clone_size: few; j_call: TRBJ2-1; v_call: TRBV4-1; d_call: TRBD2; cdr3_aa: CASSHLVRTSTGDEQFF; cdr3_nt: TGCGCCAGCAGCCATTTGGTGAGGACTAGTACCGGCGATGAGCAGTTCTTC
clone_size: many; j_call: TRBJ2-4; v_call: TRBV4-3; d_call: NA; cdr3_aa: CASSQQGIAKNIQYF; cdr3_nt: TGCGCCAGCAGCCAGCAGGGGATAGCCAAAAACATTCAGTACTTC
clone_size: few; j_call: TRBJ2-3; v_call: TRBV9; d_call: TRBD2; cdr3_aa: CASSAGWGGRADTQYF; cdr3_nt: TGTGCCAGCAGCGCGGGGTGGGGGGGAAGGGCAGATACGCAGTATTTT
clone_size: NA; j_call: TRBJ2-5; v_call: TRBV5-1; d_call: NA; cdr3_aa: CASSLGSTETQYF; cdr3_nt: TGCGCCAGCAGCTTGGGTAGTACGGAGACCCAGTACTTC